This T cell receptor beta chain is from a study of blood T cell repertoires in COVID-19. Turning to the study itself: PBMCs, B-cell-depleted T cells, or T cells were the source of the cDNA or gDNA that made up the material.

Ages ranged from about 18 to 89 years, with residence in approximately 25 US areas. Generated by immunoSEQ multiplex PCR, the TCRdb table keeps only in-frame clones and is missing some. Found here are hundreds of thousands of clones, around 90% of them singletons; the top ten hold about 1.5%. The CDR3 runs 17 residues. The V gene's germline CDR1 is SGHVS and CDR2 FNYEAQ. Trimming cost V 1 base and J 3 bases, with 13 bases left between them. The V gene is TRBV7-6, the J gene TRBJ2-6, with D possibly being TRBD1 (5 bases). Sample: PBMCs or T cells enriched from blood (not recorded which). This receptor was taken from a woman between 18 and 30 years old with acute COVID-19. DNA for the CDR3: TGTGCCAGCAGCTTAGGTTGGCGCAGGGTTGGGGCCAACGTCCTGACTTTC. Residues: CASSLGWRRVGANVLTF.